This T cell receptor beta chain was sequenced during a study of blood T cell repertoires in COVID-19. Study-wide context: Whether acute or convalescent, the COVID-19 samples came from the United States, Italy and Spain. Sources were T cells, B-cell-depleted T cells, or PBMCs; the material itself was cDNA or gDNA.

Two consecutive negative NP/OP PCR tests, clearance, or resolved symptoms defined Cohort 3 recovery. Sequencing used immunoSEQ multiplex PCR; TCRdb keeps in-frame clones, though not all of them. The data hold hundreds of thousands of clones, with around 89% observed a single time. The V end lost 8 bases, the J end lost 10 bases, and 18 bases lay between the germline ends. Germline-derived CDR1 and CDR2 are LGHNT and FRNRAP. CDR3 length: 13 amino acids. What was sequenced was PBMCs or T cells enriched from blood (not recorded which). V and J are TRBV12-5 and TRBJ2-1; the D gene is possibly TRBD2 (7 bases). The clonotype originates from a man aged 30-40 years who had recovered from COVID-19. The DNA for the CDR3 is TGTGCTAGTCGTCAGGTAGGGAGGGGGGAGCAGTTCTTC. Translating it yields CASRQVGRGEQFF.